The 30 T cell receptor beta chains given below trace back to one sample, sequenced in a study of human T cells and chemical hapten exposure. From the RACE reads, TCRdb called clonotypes with MiXCR, one entry per CDR3 protein. The sample has fewer than 100,000 distinct CDR3 sequences; under 13% are singletons. The sample's time point: patch test 3, about 24 weeks after DPC sensitization. Indicated treatment: therapeutic diphenylcyclopropenone sensitization with weekly scalp DPC. Sample: whole blood, taken in connection with sensitization to the hapten diphenylcyclopropenone (DPC). These receptors were taken from a woman in her twenties or thirties with alopecia areata. Some clones in this sample may be carry-over from other donors' samples.

The chain recombines TRBV20-1 with TRBJ1-5, with D uncertain. V was pared by 1 base and J by 2 bases, with 18 bases between. The V gene's germline CDR1 is DFQATT and CDR2 SNEGSKA (reference sequence). CDR3 length: 17 residues. In DNA form, the CDR3 reads TGCAGTGCTAGAGCTTGGCCGAGGTTTGAGGGCAATCAGCCCCAGCATTTT. This gives the protein CSARAWPRFEGNQPQHF.

The sample holds a few counts of this clonotype. The chain couples TRBV9 to TRBJ2-1, with TRBD2 matching over 12 bases. The germline gives CDR1 SGDLS, CDR2 YYNGEE. V lost 3 bases, J lost 0 bases, and 13 bases stayed unmatched. There are 20 residues in the CDR3. The CDR3 spells CASSGEIPGLAGDSYNEQFF. CDR3 in DNA: TGTGCCAGCAGCGGAGAGATCCCGGGACTAGCGGGTGACTCCTACAATGAGCAGTTCTTC.

This clonotype was counted at least ten times. This chain connects TRBV6-5 to TRBJ1-1, with D possibly being TRBD1 (6 bases). V was pared by 5 bases and J by 1 base, with 20 bases between. The CDR3 is 17 amino acids. Germline values: CDR1 MNHEY, CDR2 SVGAGI. CDR3 sequence: CASSKQGGSASNTEAFF. The CDR3 DNA follows: TGTGCCAGCAGTAAACAGGGTGGGTCCGCCTCGAACACTGAAGCTTTCTTT.

This clonotype was seen at least ten times. V usage is TRBV28 and J usage is TRBJ2-1; 11 bases align to TRBD2. Trimming cost V 3 bases and J 10 bases; bases outside gene matches: 8. CDR1 is MDHEN and CDR2 is SYDVKM in the germline V gene. The CDR3 runs 15 residues. CDR3 coding DNA: TGTGCCAGCAGTTTTTCTAGCGGGGGGCTTCGGGAGCAGTTCTTC. This gives the protein CASSFSSGGLREQFF. The full variable domain, its missing parts supplied by reference TRBV28 and TRBJ2-1, is DVKVTQSSRYLVKRTGEKVFLECVQDMDHENMFWYRQDPGLGLRLIYFSYDVKMKEKGDIPEGYSVSREKKERFSLILESASTNQTSMYLCASSFSSGGLREQFFGPGTRLTVL.

This clonotype has at least ten counts. The chain employs TRBV6-2 or TRBV6-3 and TRBJ2-2; 11 positions match TRBD2. This CDR3 region has 16 residues. CDR1 and CDR2 from the germline V gene are MNHEY and SVGEGT. V shed 6 bases, J shed 3 bases, and the junction held 6 bases outside the gene matches. CDR3 in amino acids: CASSSIAGGDTGELFF. CDR3 DNA: TGTGCCAGCAGCTCCATAGCGGGAGGGGACACCGGGGAGCTGTTTTTT.

The chain couples TRBV11-2 to TRBJ1-5; TRBD1 matches 8 bases. CDR1 is SGHAT and CDR2 is FQNNGV in the germline V gene. The CDR3 sequence is 14 residues long. J gave up 6 bases and V 5 bases, and 6 bases lay outside the gene matches. Here the CDR3 DNA reads TGTGCCAGCAGCGCCCAGGGGGCAGGTCAGCCCCAGCATTTT. Translation gives CASSAQGAGQPQHF.

This clonotype was seen a handful of times. This chain uses TRBV7-2 with TRBJ2-1; no definite D call. V lost 5 bases, J lost 7 bases, and 15 bases lay in between. Germline CDR1 reads SGHTA; CDR2 reads FQGNSA. The CDR3 spans 14 residues. The CDR3 nucleotides are TGTGCCAGCAGCCCCCGATCATCCCCGAATGAGCAGTTCTTC. It encodes CASSPRSSPNEQFF.

This clonotype was observed a few times. This rearrangement joins TRBV7-9 to TRBJ2-5; perhaps D is TRBD1 or TRBD2 (6 bases each). The CDR3 consists of 16 residues. V was pared by 5 bases and J by 1 base, with 17 bases between. CDR1 is SEHNR and CDR2 is FQNEAQ in the germline V gene (reference sequence). The CDR3 loop reads CASSPVYREAQETQYF. The DNA for the CDR3 is TGTGCCAGCAGCCCCGTCTACAGGGAGGCCCAAGAGACCCAGTACTTC.

The sample holds many counts of this clonotype. The V call is TRBV29-1, the J call TRBJ1-1, with TRBD1 matching 11 bases. V shed 6 bases, J shed 1 base, and the junction held 1 base outside the gene matches. Germline-derived CDR1 and CDR2 are SQVTM and ANQGSEA. This CDR3 contains 13 residues. The CDR3 here is CSVGTGGNTEAFF. The CDR3 DNA sequence: TGCAGCGTAGGGACAGGGGGGAACACTGAAGCTTTCTTT.

This clonotype was counted ten times or more. The chain recombines TRBV29-1 with TRBJ2-4, with D perhaps matching TRBD1 (5 bases). CDR3 length: 12 residues. Germline CDR1 SQVTM, CDR2 ANQGSEA. Trimming took off 7 bases at V and 1 base at J, with 8 bases between the two ends. The CDR3 loop is CSGKGAKNIQYF. CDR3 bases: TGCAGCGGAAAGGGGGCCAAAAACATTCAGTACTTC. Full variable domain (missing parts from reference TRBV29-1 and TRBJ2-4): SAVISQKPSRDICQRGTSLTIQCQVDSQVTMMFWYRQQPGQSLTLIATANQGSEATYESGFVIDKFPISRPNLTFSTLTVSNMSPEDSSIYLCSGKGAKNIQYFGAGTRLSVL.

This clonotype was picked up a small number of times. The chain employs TRBV12-3 or TRBV12-4 and TRBJ2-7; 7 bases are a match to TRBD1. CDR3 length: 14 residues. V was clipped by 5 bases and J by 2 bases; unmatched bases: 6. CDR3 DNA: TGTGCCAGCAGTCAACAGGGGTCAACCTACGAGCAGTACTTC. Translation gives CASSQQGSTYEQYF.

V gene TRBV11-3 combines with J gene TRBJ2-5; no definite D call. The germline V gene has CDR1 SGHNT and CDR2 YENEEA. V gave up 3 bases and J gave up 6 bases, with 11 bases separating them. The CDR3 runs to 13 residues. The CDR3 nucleotides read TGTGCCAGCAGCTTCAAACCCCGGCAGACCCAGTACTTC. Amino acid sequence: CASSFKPRQTQYF.

This clonotype was picked up many times. The chain has TRBV29-1 and TRBJ2-1, with 8 bases fitting TRBD2. This CDR3 has 14 amino acids. Unmatched junction bases numbered 12, after V lost 5 bases and J lost 9 bases. Germline assignment: CDR1 SQVTM and CDR2 ANQGSEA. The CDR3 protein is CSVRSGSVIVEQFF. CDR3 coding DNA: TGCAGCGTTCGAAGCGGGAGTGTAATCGTTGAGCAGTTCTTC.

At least ten counts were recorded for this clonotype. This chain links TRBV20-1 with TRBJ1-1; D may be TRBD1 (5 bases). Germline values: CDR1 DFQATT, CDR2 SNEGSKA (reference sequence). The CDR3 has 13 amino acids. Trimming left V 2 bases short and J 5 bases short, with 12 bases between. As DNA, the CDR3 is TGCAGTGCTAGATATCCGGGACGGACTGAAGCTTTCTTT. It translates to CSARYPGRTEAFF.

Ten or more counts support this clonotype. The chain joins TRBV6-5 to TRBJ1-4; TRBD1 matches 8 bases. The CDR3 contains 14 residues. Losses at the gene ends were 8 bases for V and 7 bases for J; bases not matched to a gene: 9. Germline CDR1 MNHEY, CDR2 SVGAGI. The CDR3 loop reads CASQPGGRIEKLFF. The CDR3 nucleotides read TGTGCCAGCCAACCAGGGGGCAGGATTGAAAAACTGTTTTTT.

This clonotype has a handful of counts. The chain recombines TRBV28 with TRBJ2-7; D uncertain. CDR1 and CDR2 (germline): MDHEN, SYDVKM. The CDR3 sequence is 12 residues long. V dropped 2 bases and J dropped 4 bases, with 6 bases sitting between them. CDR3 DNA sequence: TGTGCCAGCAGTTTACGGACGTACGAGCAGTACTTC. Translating gives CASSLRTYEQYF.

This clonotype has ten or more counts. The chain has TRBV11-2 and TRBJ2-3; D remains unclear. The CDR3 has 13 amino acids. Looked up from germline, CDR1 is SGHAT and CDR2 is FQNNGV. The V end lost 2 bases, the J end lost 2 bases, and 5 bases lay between the germline ends. Written as DNA, the CDR3 is TGTGCCAGCAGCTTATCCTACACAGATACGCAGTATTTT. This translates into CASSLSYTDTQYF. Full variable domain (rest looked up from reference TRBV11-2 and TRBJ2-3): EAGVAQSPRYKIIEKRQSVAFWCNPISGHATLYWYQQILGQGPKLLIQFQNNGVVDDSQLPKDRFSAERLKGVDSTLKIQPAKLEDSAVYLCASSLSYTDTQYFGPGTRLTVL.

This clonotype turned up a few times. The chain uses TRBV29-1 and TRBJ1-1; weak D call: TRBD1 (6 bases). This CDR3 is 13 amino acids long. V dropped 5 bases and J dropped 2 bases, with 12 bases sitting between them. Germline lookup yields CDR1 SQVTM and CDR2 ANQGSEA. The CDR3 DNA sequence: TGCAGCGTTAGCGGACAGAGTAACACTGAAGCTTTCTTT. Residues: CSVSGQSNTEAFF.

This clonotype has only a few counts. The chain is built from TRBV25-1 and TRBJ1-2; D is unresolved. Trimming shortened V by 4 bases and J by 2 bases, and 8 bases separated the two germline ends. In germline, CDR1 is MGHDK, CDR2 SYGVNS. This CDR3 has 13 amino acids. The CDR3 loop reads CASSASMNYGYTF. DNA for the CDR3: TGTGCCAGCAGTGCTAGCATGAACTATGGCTACACCTTC.

This clonotype was counted many times. The chain carries TRBV30 and TRBJ1-5; perhaps TRBD1 as D (5 bases). The CDR3 extends over 13 amino acids. In germline, CDR1 is GTSNPN, CDR2 SVGIG (reference sequence). The V gene lost 1 base and the J gene lost 5 bases, with 9 bases spanning the gap. CDR3 in DNA: TGTGCCTGGAGTGAAAGGGACTATCAGCCCCAGCATTTT. Translated: CAWSERDYQPQHF.

This clonotype was detected ten times or more. This chain links TRBV20-1 with TRBJ1-1; 7 nucleotides agree with TRBD1. V was clipped by 0 bases and J by 11 bases; unmatched bases: 12. This CDR3 is built from 14 residues. CDR1 and CDR2 (germline): DFQATT, SNEGSKA (reference sequence). The CDR3 DNA is TGCAGTGCTAGAGATTTGACAGGGCGTGGGTCGGCTTTCTTT. This sequence encodes CSARDLTGRGSAFF.

This clonotype was seen at least ten times. The chain carries TRBV10-3 and TRBJ1-5; D perhaps matches TRBD1 (6 bases). V dropped 6 bases and J dropped 2 bases, with 14 bases sitting between them. The CDR3 covers 15 residues. Germline V gives CDR1 ENHRY, CDR2 SYGVKD. The CDR3, as DNA: TGTGCCATCAGCCCGTCACAGGGAGGCAATCAGCCCCAGCATTTT. Amino acid sequence: CAISPSQGGNQPQHF.

This clonotype turned up a few times. The V call is TRBV28, the J call TRBJ1-5, with D hard to call. Germline loops: CDR1 MDHEN, CDR2 SYDVKM. This CDR3 has 14 amino acids. The germline V and J ends were trimmed by 2 bases and 3 bases, with 8 bases remaining between them. CDR3 DNA sequence: TGTGCCAGCAGTTTAGGTCGTCCCAATCAGCCCCAGCATTTT. The encoded protein is CASSLGRPNQPQHF. The whole variable domain, remainder taken from reference TRBV28 and TRBJ1-5, is DVKVTQSSRYLVKRTGEKVFLECVQDMDHENMFWYRQDPGLGLRLIYFSYDVKMKEKGDIPEGYSVSREKKERFSLILESASTNQTSMYLCASSLGRPNQPQHFGDGTRLSIL.

This chain uses TRBV28 with TRBJ2-5; 10 bases line up with TRBD1. The V and J ends lost 5 bases and 1 base, in that order; junction bases with no gene match: 7. Germline assignment: CDR1 MDHEN and CDR2 SYDVKM. CDR3 length: 16 residues. Here the CDR3 DNA reads TGTGCCAGCAGTGGGGCAGACAGGGGGCCCCAAGAGACCCAGTACTTC. The encoded protein is CASSGADRGPQETQYF.

A few counts support this clonotype. V gene TRBV4-1 combines with J gene TRBJ2-2; D remains ambiguous. The CDR3 runs to 14 residues. Germline CDR1 MGHRA, CDR2 YSYEKL. V was clipped by 0 bases and J by 3 bases, with 5 bases between them. The CDR3 bases are TGCGCCAGCAGCCAAGATCCGCACACCGGGGAGCTGTTTTTT. It translates to CASSQDPHTGELFF.

This chain connects TRBV29-1 to TRBJ2-1; the D is unclear. Germline V gives CDR1 SQVTM, CDR2 ANQGSEA. CDR3 size: 10 residues. The V gene lost 0 bases and the J gene lost 10 bases, with 4 bases spanning the gap. CDR3 protein: CSVEEGEQFF. The CDR3 DNA reads as TGCAGCGTTGAAGAGGGGGAGCAGTTCTTC.

Only a few counts were recorded for this clonotype. The chain couples TRBV18 to TRBJ1-1, with a weak D call TRBD1 (5 bases). Between the trimmed V and J ends, which lost 3 bases and 7 bases, there was a span of 18 bases. This CDR3 has 15 amino acids. From germline, CDR1 is KGHSH and CDR2 LQKENI. CDR3 DNA sequence: TGTGCCAGCTCACCGCAACGGGGAGGGGAGAATGAAGCTTTCTTT. The encoded protein is CASSPQRGGENEAFF.

This clonotype was detected ten times or more. The J gene is TRBJ2-7, the V gene TRBV20-1; the match to TRBD1 covers 7 bases. This CDR3 has 15 amino acids. V shed 6 bases, J shed 3 bases, and the junction held 14 bases outside the gene matches. Looked up from germline, CDR1 is DFQATT and CDR2 is SNEGSKA (reference sequence). Written as DNA, the CDR3 is TGCAGTGCAACCTCGGGGACAGCGGCGGTCTACGAGCAGTACTTC. This codes for CSATSGTAAVYEQYF.

This clonotype was picked up many times. The CDR3 spells CASSFSGQGWDYGYTF. In DNA, the CDR3 is TGTGCCAGCAGTTTCTCTGGACAGGGTTGGGACTATGGCTACACCTTC. The V and J genes are TRBV28 and TRBJ1-2, with TRBD1 matching over 8 bases. The germline CDR1 and CDR2 sequences are MDHEN and SYDVKM. The CDR3 is made up of 16 amino acids. The V segment lost 3 bases and the J segment 3 bases; nucleotides outside the gene matches: 9.

This clonotype came up a few times. The DNA is omitted, as the CDR3 cannot be located on it reliably, and the CDR3 follows TCRdb's listing. The CDR3 sequence: CASSQVGRGTETFF. The genes are TRBV18 and TRBJ1-1; the listed D gene, TRBD1, was not tested against the DNA. 14 amino acids form the CDR3, both terminal residues included. CDR1 KGHSH and CDR2 LQKENI come from the germline V gene.